The 21 T cell receptor beta chains below were found in one sample sequenced in a study of cytomegalovirus exposure and HLA in healthy donors. With 60 Vbeta and 13 Jbeta primers, the PCR was carried out. Measured with immunoSEQ multiplex PCR; TCRdb has only the in-frame clones, and not every one. Here the sample spans roughly 130,000 clones, 60% to 80% being singletons. The sample consisted of PBMCs. Receptors originate from a woman aged 55-70 years in good health and CMV-seropositive.

The chain has TRBV4-1 and TRBJ2-5; TRBD2 agrees at 13 bases. This CDR3 has 19 amino acids. Germline CDR1 is MGHRA and CDR2 is YSYEKL. The V gene end was trimmed by 0 bases and the J gene end by 4 bases; junction bases not matched to a gene: 11. CDR3 loop: CASSQEAGTSGVYRETQYF. The CDR3 nucleotides read TGCGCCAGCAGCCAAGAGGCAGGGACTAGCGGGGTTTATAGAGAGACCCAGTACTTC.

The chain combines TRBV5-1 with TRBJ2-1; TRBD2 matches at 10 bases. This CDR3 is 18 amino acids long. Germline-derived CDR1 and CDR2 are SGHRS and YFSETQ. The ends lost 7 bases at V and 0 bases at J; junction bases unmatched: 13. CDR3 region: CASLSGLAGASSYNEQFF. For the CDR3, the DNA is TGCGCCAGCCTTTCGGGGCTAGCGGGGGCCAGCTCCTACAATGAGCAGTTCTTC.

The chain joins TRBV29-1 to TRBJ2-1; 9 nucleotides agree with TRBD2. This CDR3 has 13 residues. Germline CDR1 SQVTM, CDR2 ANQGSEA. J gave up 9 bases and V 1 base, and 4 bases lay outside the gene matches. The CDR3 protein is CSVEGGGAPEQFF. Here the CDR3 DNA reads TGCAGCGTTGAAGGCGGGGGGGCGCCTGAGCAGTTCTTC.

The rearrangement uses TRBV9 and TRBJ2-7; TRBD2 matches 8 bases. The trim removed 0 bases at V and 9 bases at J, leaving 8 bases unmatched. The CDR3 runs to 14 residues. Per germline, CDR1 SGDLS and CDR2 YYNGEE. CDR3: CASSVGLGLGRQYF. DNA of the CDR3: TGTGCCAGCAGCGTAGGCCTGGGACTAGGACGGCAGTACTTC.

In this sample, this clone turned up a few times. The chain uses TRBV6-6 and TRBJ2-7; tentative D call: TRBD2 (5 bases). Trimming removed 0 bases from V and 2 bases from J, with 11 bases in between. CDR3 length: 15 amino acids. The germline gives CDR1 MNHNY, CDR2 SVGAGI (reference sequence). CDR3 sequence: CASSYSAGVPYEQYF. The CDR3 DNA reads TGTGCCAGCAGTTACTCGGCCGGGGTCCCCTACGAGCAGTACTTC.

This CDR3 is CASSHLGGAGEQYF. CDR3 nucleotides: TGTGCCAGCAGTCACCTTGGGGGGGCCGGCGAGCAGTACTTC. The V and J genes are TRBV6-6 and TRBJ2-7, with D possibly being TRBD2 (7 bases). The length of the CDR3 is 14 residues. V was trimmed by 5 bases and J by 6 bases, leaving 17 bases between them. Germline CDR1 reads MNHNY; CDR2 reads SVGAGI (reference sequence).

The V call is TRBV6-5, the J call TRBJ2-3; TRBD2 matches 7 bases. Germline CDR1 MNHEY, CDR2 SVGAGI. This CDR3 is built from 15 residues. The junction had 12 bases not matched to a gene; V was cut back by 6 bases and J by 6 bases. Written as DNA, the CDR3 is TGTGCCAGCAGCCCCGGGACTACCGTTCGGGATACGCAGTATTTT. It translates to CASSPGTTVRDTQYF.

This rearrangement joins TRBV11-2 to TRBJ1-6; 10 positions match TRBD1. V trimming: 7 bases; J trimming: 10 bases; junction bases outside the gene matches: 16. CDR1 is SGHAT, CDR2 FQNNGV, per germline. The CDR3 has 17 amino acids. CDR3 sequence reads: CASKVGQGVRSGSPLHF. The CDR3 coding sequence is TGTGCCAGCAAGGTCGGACAGGGGGTACGATCAGGGTCACCCCTCCACTTT.

The genes are TRBV7-2 and TRBJ2-7, with 8 bases lining up with TRBD1. The trim removed 3 bases at V and 12 bases at J, leaving 4 bases unmatched. Per germline, CDR1 SGHTA and CDR2 FQGNSA. The CDR3 length is 11 residues. The CDR3 is CASSFMDRAYF. The CDR3 nucleotides read TGTGCCAGCAGCTTTATGGACAGGGCGTACTTC.

The CDR3 here is CASSQGMGRGGSYEQYF. Written as DNA, the CDR3 is TGCGCCAGCAGCCAAGGGATGGGGCGGGGGGGCTCCTACGAGCAGTACTTC. This chain uses TRBV4-1 with TRBJ2-7; 9 bases are a match to TRBD2. J lost 0 bases, V lost 1 base, and 7 bases had no gene match. Per the germline V gene, CDR1 is MGHRA and CDR2 is YSYEKL. CDR3 size: 17 residues.

This clone was seen once. The rearrangement joins TRBV13 to TRBJ2-1, with 14 bases that match TRBD2. CDR1 PRHDT and CDR2 FYEKMQ come from the germline V gene (reference sequence). This CDR3 has 18 residues. With V trimmed by 4 bases and J by 0 bases, 5 bases remained unmatched. The CDR3 nucleotides read TGTGCCAGCAGCTCCGGACTAGCGGGGGGCCACTCCTACAATGAGCAGTTCTTC. Translation: CASSSGLAGGHSYNEQFF.

In DNA form, the CDR3 reads TGTGCCAGCAGTCCGGGACAAGTCTATGGCTACACCTTC. Translation gives CASSPGQVYGYTF. The rearrangement joins TRBV6-1 to TRBJ1-2; perhaps TRBD1 as D (6 bases). The CDR3 runs 13 residues. Trimming removed 5 bases from V and 4 bases from J, with 11 bases in between. The germline CDR1 and CDR2 sequences are MNHNS and SASEGT.

The V gene is TRBV7-8, the J gene TRBJ2-7; D call uncertain. With 1 base removed from V and 0 bases from J, the gap between germline ends came to 13 bases. The CDR3 spans 16 residues. Looked up from germline, CDR1 is SGHVS and CDR2 is FQNEAQ. This CDR3 is CASSLDTAVSSYEQYF. The DNA for the CDR3 is TGTGCCAGCAGCTTAGATACAGCCGTTAGCTCCTACGAGCAGTACTTC.

This clone was observed a few times. The CDR3 DNA reads TGTGCCAGCAAGGGAGTTAGCAATCAGCCCCAGCATTTT. Translation gives CASKGVSNQPQHF. This sequence joins TRBV2 and TRBJ1-5; D not resolved. Trimming removed 7 bases from V and 0 bases from J, with 7 bases in between. The CDR3 runs 13 residues. Germline-derived CDR1 and CDR2 are SNHLY and FYNNEI.

This clone was seen only a few times. The rearrangement links TRBV5-1 to TRBJ1-3; 7 positions agree with TRBD1. V was pared by 5 bases and J by 4 bases, with 9 bases of the junction left unmatched. CDR3 size: 15 residues. Germline V gene data show CDR1 as SGHRS and CDR2 as YFSETQ. The DNA for the CDR3 is TGCGCCAGCAGACCCCAGGGGGGTCCCGGAAACACCATATATTTT. Its translation: CASRPQGGPGNTIYF.

This clone was seen only a few times. Its ends do not fully match the called genes, so a read error is possible. The chain uses TRBV5-1 and TRBJ2-1, with 13 bases lining up with TRBD2. Per germline, CDR1 SGHRS and CDR2 YFSETQ. CDR3 size: 18 residues. CDR3 bases: TGCGCCAGCAGATTGGAACTAGCGGGGGGGCTAGCGGGGAATGAGCAGTTCTTC. Its translation: CASRLELAGGLAGNEQFF.

In DNA form, the CDR3 reads TGTGCCAGCAGTGAGTGGCTAGCGGGGGGGAGCACAGATACGCAGTATTTT. Its translation: CASSEWLAGGSTDTQYF. The chain links TRBV6-1 to TRBJ2-3, with 12 bases that match TRBD2. The germline V gene encodes CDR1 MNHNS and CDR2 SASEGT. This CDR3 has 17 residues. Germline trimming cut 3 bases from V and 0 bases from J; bases unmatched to any gene: 4.

CDR3 amino acids: CASRGETQYF. In nucleotides, the CDR3 is TGTGCCAGCCGCGGGGAGACCCAGTACTTC. This chain links TRBV2 with TRBJ2-5, with D perhaps matching TRBD2 (5 bases). The V gene lost 8 bases and the J gene lost 5 bases, with 6 bases spanning the gap. The CDR3 is 10 amino acids. CDR1 and CDR2 from the germline V gene are SNHLY and FYNNEI.

This clone was seen a few times. V gene TRBV13 combines with J gene TRBJ2-3; D remains unclear. The CDR3 has 15 amino acids. The V gene lost 5 bases and the J gene lost 3 bases, with 15 bases spanning the gap. The V gene's germline CDR1 is PRHDT and CDR2 FYEKMQ (reference sequence). Here the CDR3 reads CASSPEGAFTDTQYF. CDR3 sequence (DNA): TGTGCCAGCAGCCCCGAAGGAGCGTTTACAGATACGCAGTATTTT.

A single count supports this clone. The V gene is TRBV10-3, the J gene TRBJ1-1; TRBD1 is a possible D gene (5 bases). V was clipped by 8 bases and J by 3 bases, with 19 bases between them. The CDR3 contains 15 residues. Looked up from germline, CDR1 is ENHRY and CDR2 is SYGVKD. The CDR3 region is CAIPGRGPRDTEAFF. In DNA form, the CDR3 reads TGTGCCATCCCGGGGCGGGGACCTCGGGACACTGAAGCTTTCTTT.

The chain couples TRBV28 to TRBJ1-2; 7 bases are shared with TRBD1. CDR3 length: 15 residues. Germline V gene lookup returns CDR1 MDHEN and CDR2 SYDVKM. V shed 5 bases and J 7 bases; nucleotides not matched to a gene: 13. In DNA form, the CDR3 reads TGTGCCAGCAGTCCGCCGACAGGGACGGTGGGTGGCTACACCTTC. It codes for CASSPPTGTVGGYTF.